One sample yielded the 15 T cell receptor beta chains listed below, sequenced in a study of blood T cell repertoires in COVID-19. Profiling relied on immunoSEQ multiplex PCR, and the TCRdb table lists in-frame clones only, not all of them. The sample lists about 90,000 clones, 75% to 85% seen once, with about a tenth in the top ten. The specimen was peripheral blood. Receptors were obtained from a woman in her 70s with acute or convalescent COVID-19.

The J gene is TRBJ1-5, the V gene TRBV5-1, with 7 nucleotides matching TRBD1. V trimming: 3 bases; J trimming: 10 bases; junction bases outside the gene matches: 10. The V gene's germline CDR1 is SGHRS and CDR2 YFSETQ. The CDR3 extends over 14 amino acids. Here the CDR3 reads CASSSGQPRAPQHF. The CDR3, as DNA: TGCGCCAGCAGCTCGGGACAGCCGCGGGCCCCCCAGCATTTT.

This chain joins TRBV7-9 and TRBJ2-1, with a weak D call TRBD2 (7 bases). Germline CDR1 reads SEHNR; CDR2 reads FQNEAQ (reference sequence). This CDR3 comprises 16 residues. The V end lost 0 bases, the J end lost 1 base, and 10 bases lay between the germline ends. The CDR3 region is CASSLAGGPSYNEQFF. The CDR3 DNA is TGTGCCAGCAGCTTAGCGGGGGGGCCGTCCTACAATGAGCAGTTCTTC.

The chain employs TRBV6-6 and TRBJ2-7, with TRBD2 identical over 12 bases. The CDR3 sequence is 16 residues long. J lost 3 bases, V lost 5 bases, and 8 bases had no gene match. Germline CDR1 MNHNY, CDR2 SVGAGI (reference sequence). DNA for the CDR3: TGTGCCAGCAGTGCGGCGACTAGCGGGAGACACTACGAGCAGTACTTC. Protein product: CASSAATSGRHYEQYF.

DNA for the CDR3: TGCGCCAGCAGCTTCAGGGCAGGGTTCGGCTACACCTTC. The encoded protein is CASSFRAGFGYTF. The rearrangement uses TRBV5-1 and TRBJ1-2, with D tentatively TRBD1 (5 bases). Germline V gene sequence: CDR1 SGHRS, CDR2 YFSETQ. The V gene lost 2 bases and the J gene lost 8 bases, with 13 bases spanning the gap. CDR3 length: 13 residues.

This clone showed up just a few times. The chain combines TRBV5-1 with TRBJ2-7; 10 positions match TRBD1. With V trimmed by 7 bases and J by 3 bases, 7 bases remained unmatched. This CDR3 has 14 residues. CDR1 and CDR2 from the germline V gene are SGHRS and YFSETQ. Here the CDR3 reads CASRRGTGVYEQYF. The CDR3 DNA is TGCGCCAGCCGAAGGGGGACAGGGGTCTACGAGCAGTACTTC.

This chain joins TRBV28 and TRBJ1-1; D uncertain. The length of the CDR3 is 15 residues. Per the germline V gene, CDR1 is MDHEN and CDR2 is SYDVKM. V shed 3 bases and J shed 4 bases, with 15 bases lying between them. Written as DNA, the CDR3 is TGTGCCAGCAGTTTCGGACTGGGCCTGGGCACTGAAGCTTTCTTT. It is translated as CASSFGLGLGTEAFF.

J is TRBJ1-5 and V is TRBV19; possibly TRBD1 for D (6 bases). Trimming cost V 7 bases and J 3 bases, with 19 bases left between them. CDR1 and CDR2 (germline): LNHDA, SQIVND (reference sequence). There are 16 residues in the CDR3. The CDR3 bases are TGTGCCAGTATGGACAGAAAGGGATCCCTCAATCAGCCCCAGCATTTT. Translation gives CASMDRKGSLNQPQHF. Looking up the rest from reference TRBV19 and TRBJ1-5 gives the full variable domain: DGGITQSPKYLFRKEGQNVTLSCEQNLNHDAMYWYRQDPGQGLRLIYYSQIVNDFQKGDIAEGYSVSREKKESFPLTVTSAQKNPTAFYLCASMDRKGSLNQPQHFGDGTRLSIL.

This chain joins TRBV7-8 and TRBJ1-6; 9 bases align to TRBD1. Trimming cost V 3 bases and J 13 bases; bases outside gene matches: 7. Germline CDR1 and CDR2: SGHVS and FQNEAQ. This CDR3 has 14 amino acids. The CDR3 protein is CASSLLDRGSPLHF. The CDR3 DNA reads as TGTGCCAGCAGCTTGTTGGACAGGGGAAGTCCCCTCCACTTT.

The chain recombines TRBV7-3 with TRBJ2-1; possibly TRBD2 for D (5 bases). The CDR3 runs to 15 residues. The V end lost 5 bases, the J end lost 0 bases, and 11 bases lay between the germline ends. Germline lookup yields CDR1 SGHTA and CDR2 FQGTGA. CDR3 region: CASSPLASSYNEQFF. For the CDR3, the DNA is TGTGCCAGCAGCCCCTTAGCGAGCTCCTACAATGAGCAGTTCTTC.

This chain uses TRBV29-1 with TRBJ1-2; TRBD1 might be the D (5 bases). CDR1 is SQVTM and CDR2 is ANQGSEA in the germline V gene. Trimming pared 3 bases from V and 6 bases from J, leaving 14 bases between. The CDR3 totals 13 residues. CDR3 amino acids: CSVDHTWGDGYTF. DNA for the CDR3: TGCAGCGTTGACCACACATGGGGGGATGGCTACACCTTC. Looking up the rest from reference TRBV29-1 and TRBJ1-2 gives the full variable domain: SAVISQKPSRDICQRGTSLTIQCQVDSQVTMMFWYRQQPGQSLTLIATANQGSEATYESGFVIDKFPISRPNLTFSTLTVSNMSPEDSSIYLCSVDHTWGDGYTFGSGTRLTVV.

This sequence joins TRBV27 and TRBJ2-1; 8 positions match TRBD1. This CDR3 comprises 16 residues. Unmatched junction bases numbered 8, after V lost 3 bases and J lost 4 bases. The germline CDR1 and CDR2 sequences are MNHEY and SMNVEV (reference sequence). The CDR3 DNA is TGTGCCAGCAGTTTCCTCTCGACAGGGGATTACAATGAGCAGTTCTTC. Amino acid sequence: CASSFLSTGDYNEQFF.

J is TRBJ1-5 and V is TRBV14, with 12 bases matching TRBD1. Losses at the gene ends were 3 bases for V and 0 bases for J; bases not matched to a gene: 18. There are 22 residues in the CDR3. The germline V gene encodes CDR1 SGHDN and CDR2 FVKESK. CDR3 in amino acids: CASSQKKGARDRGQHSNQPQHF. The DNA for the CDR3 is TGTGCCAGCAGCCAGAAAAAGGGGGCCCGGGACAGGGGGCAACATAGCAATCAGCCCCAGCATTTT.

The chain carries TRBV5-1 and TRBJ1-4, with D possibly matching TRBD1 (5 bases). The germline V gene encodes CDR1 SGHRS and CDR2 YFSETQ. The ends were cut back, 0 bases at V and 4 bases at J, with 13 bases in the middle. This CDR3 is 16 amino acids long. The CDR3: CASSLDGDFRNEKLFF. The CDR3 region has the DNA TGCGCCAGCAGCTTGGACGGGGACTTTCGTAATGAAAAACTGTTTTTT.

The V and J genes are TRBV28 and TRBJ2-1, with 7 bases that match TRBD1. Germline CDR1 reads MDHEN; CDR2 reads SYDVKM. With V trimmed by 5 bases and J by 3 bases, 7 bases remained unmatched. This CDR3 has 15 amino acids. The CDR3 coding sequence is TGTGCCAGCAGTCCCCGACAGGGATACTACAATGAGCAGTTCTTC. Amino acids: CASSPRQGYYNEQFF. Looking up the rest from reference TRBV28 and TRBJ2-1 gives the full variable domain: DVKVTQSSRYLVKRTGEKVFLECVQDMDHENMFWYRQDPGLGLRLIYFSYDVKMKEKGDIPEGYSVSREKKERFSLILESASTNQTSMYLCASSPRQGYYNEQFFGPGTRLTVL.

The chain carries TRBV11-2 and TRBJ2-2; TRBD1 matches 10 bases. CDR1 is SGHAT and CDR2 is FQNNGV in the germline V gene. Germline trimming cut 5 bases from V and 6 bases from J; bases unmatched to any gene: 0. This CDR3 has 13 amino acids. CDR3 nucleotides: TGTGCCAGCAGCGGACAGGGGGCCGGGGAGCTGTTTTTT. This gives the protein CASSGQGAGELFF.